The sequence of this T cell receptor (beta chain) was determined in a study of CD8 T cells in Susac syndrome. Random hexamers primed reverse transcription of about 0.45 to 1 ug RNA. A multiplex approach, immunoSEQ multiplex PCR, amplified TCR beta CDR3 across 54 Vbeta and 13 Jbeta. TCRdb ran MiXCR on the immunoSEQ multiplex PCR reads and lists one entry per CDR3 protein. This table has about 130,000 distinct CDR3 sequences, more than 90% appearing once. Sequencing targeted TCR beta in blood CD8+ and CD4+ T cells. Healthy donors matched for age and sex were used as controls. Through negative isolation, CD4+ and CD8+ T cells were obtained, while TEMRA cells were enriched using FACS. Per germline, CDR1 SGHRS and CDR2 YFSETQ. The CDR3 covers 16 residues. V was shortened by 0 bases and J by 1 base, with 8 bases between the two germline ends.

The chain couples TRBV5-1 to TRBJ2-6, with D possibly being TRBD1 (5 bases). The receptor was isolated from a human donor in good health. Sequencing was performed on CD4+ T cells from PBMCs. CDR3 protein: CASSLVPGSGANVLTF. CDR3 DNA sequence: TGCGCCAGCAGCTTGGTACCAGGGTCTGGGGCCAACGTCCTGACTTTC.